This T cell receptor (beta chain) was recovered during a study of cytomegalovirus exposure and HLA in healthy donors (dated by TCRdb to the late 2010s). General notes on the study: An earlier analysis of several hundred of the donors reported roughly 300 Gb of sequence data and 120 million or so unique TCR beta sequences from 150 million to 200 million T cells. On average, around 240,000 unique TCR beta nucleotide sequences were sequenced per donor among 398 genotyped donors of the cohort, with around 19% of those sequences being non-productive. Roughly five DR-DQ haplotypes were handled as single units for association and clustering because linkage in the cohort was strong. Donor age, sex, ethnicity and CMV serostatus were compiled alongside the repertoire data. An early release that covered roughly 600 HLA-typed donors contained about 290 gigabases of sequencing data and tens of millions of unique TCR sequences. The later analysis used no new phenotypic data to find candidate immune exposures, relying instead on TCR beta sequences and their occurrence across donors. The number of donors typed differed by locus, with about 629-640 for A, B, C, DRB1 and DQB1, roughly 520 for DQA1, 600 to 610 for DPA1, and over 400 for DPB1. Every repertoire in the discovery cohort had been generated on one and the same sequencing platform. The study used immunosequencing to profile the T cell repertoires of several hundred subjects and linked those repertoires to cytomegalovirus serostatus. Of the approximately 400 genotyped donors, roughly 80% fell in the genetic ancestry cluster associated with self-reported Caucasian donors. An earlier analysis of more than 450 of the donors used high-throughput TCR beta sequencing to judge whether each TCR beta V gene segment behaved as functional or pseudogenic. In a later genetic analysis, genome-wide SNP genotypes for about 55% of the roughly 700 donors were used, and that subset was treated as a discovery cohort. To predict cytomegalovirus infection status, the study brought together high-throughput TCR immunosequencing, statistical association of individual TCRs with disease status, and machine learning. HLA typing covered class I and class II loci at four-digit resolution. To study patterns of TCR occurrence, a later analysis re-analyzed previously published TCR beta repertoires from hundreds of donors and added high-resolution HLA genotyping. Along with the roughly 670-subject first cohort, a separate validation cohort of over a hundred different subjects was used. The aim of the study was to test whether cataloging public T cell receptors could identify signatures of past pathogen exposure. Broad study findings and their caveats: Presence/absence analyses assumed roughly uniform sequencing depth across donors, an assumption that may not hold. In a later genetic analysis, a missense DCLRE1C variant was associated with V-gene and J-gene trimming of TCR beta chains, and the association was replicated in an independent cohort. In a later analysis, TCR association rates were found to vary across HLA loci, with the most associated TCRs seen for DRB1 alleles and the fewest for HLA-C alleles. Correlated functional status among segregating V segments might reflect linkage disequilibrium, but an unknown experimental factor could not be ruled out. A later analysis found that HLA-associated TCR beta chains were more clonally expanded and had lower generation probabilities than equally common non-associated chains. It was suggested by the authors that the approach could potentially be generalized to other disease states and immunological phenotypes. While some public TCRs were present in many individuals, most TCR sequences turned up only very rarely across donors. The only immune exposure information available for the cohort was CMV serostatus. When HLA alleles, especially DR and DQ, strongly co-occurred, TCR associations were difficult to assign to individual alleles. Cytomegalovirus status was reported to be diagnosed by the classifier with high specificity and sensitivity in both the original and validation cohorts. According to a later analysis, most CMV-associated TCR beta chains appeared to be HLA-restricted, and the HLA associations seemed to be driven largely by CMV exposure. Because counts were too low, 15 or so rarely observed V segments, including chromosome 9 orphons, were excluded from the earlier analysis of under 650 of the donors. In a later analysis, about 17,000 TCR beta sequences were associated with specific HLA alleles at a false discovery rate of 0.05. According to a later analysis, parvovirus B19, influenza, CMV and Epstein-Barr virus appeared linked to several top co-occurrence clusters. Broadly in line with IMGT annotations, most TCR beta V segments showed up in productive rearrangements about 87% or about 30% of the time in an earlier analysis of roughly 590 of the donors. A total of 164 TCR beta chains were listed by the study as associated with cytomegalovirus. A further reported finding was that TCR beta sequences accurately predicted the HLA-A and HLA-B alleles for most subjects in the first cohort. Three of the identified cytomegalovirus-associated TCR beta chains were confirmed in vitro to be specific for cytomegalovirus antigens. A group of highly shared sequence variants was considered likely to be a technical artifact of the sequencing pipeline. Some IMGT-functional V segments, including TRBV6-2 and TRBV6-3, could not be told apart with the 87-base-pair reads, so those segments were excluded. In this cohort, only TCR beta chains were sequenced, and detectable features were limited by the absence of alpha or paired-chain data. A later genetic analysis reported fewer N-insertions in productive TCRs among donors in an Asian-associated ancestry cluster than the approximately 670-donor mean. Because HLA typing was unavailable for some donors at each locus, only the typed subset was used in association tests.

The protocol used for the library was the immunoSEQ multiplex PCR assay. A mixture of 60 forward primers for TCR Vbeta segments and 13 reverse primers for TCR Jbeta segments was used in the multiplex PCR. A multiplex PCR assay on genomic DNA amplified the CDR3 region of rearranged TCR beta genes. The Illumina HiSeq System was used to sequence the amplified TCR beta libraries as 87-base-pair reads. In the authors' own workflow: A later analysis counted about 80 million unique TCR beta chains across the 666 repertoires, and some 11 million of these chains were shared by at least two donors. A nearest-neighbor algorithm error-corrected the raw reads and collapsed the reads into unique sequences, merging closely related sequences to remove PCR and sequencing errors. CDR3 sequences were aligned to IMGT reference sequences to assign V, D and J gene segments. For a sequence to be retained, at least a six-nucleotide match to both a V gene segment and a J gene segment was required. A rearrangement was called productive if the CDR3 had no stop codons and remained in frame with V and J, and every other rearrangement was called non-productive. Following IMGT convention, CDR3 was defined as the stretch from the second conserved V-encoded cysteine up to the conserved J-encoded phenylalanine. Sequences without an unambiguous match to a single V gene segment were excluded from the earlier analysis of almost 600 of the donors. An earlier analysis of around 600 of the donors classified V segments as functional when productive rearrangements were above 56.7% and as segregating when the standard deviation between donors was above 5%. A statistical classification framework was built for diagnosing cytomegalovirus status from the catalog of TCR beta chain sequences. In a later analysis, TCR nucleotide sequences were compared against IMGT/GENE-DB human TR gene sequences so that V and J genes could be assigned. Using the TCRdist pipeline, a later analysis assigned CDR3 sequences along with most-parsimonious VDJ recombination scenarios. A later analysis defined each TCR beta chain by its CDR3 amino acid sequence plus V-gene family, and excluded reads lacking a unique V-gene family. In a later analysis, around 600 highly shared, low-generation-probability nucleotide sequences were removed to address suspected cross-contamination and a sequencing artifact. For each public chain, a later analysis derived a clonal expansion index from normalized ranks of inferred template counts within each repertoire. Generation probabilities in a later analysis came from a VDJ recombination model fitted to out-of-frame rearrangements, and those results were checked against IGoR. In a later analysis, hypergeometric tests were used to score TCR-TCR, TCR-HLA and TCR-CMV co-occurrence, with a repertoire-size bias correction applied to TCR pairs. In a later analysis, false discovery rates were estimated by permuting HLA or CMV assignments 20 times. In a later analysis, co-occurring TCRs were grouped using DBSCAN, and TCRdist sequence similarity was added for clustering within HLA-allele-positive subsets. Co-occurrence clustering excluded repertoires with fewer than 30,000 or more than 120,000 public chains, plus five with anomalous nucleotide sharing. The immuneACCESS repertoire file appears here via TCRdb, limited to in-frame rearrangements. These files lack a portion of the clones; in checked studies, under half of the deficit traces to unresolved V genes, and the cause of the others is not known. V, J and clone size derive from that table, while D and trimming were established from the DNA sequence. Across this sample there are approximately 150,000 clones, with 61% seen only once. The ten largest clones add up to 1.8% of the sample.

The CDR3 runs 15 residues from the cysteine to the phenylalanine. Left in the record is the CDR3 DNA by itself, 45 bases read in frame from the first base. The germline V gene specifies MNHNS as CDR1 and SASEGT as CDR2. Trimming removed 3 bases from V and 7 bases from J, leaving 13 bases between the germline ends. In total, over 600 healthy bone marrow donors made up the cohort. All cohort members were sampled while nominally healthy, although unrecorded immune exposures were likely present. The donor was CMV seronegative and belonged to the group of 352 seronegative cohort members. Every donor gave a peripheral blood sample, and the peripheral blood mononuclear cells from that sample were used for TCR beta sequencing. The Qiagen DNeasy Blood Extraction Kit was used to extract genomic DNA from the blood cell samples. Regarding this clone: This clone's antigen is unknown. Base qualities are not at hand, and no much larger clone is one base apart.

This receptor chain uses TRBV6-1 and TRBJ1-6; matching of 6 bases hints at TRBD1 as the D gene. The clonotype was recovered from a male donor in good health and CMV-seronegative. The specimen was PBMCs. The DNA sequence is TGTGCCAGCAGTGAGGGGACACTGTGGAATTCACCCCTCCACTTT. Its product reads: CASSEGTLWNSPLHF.